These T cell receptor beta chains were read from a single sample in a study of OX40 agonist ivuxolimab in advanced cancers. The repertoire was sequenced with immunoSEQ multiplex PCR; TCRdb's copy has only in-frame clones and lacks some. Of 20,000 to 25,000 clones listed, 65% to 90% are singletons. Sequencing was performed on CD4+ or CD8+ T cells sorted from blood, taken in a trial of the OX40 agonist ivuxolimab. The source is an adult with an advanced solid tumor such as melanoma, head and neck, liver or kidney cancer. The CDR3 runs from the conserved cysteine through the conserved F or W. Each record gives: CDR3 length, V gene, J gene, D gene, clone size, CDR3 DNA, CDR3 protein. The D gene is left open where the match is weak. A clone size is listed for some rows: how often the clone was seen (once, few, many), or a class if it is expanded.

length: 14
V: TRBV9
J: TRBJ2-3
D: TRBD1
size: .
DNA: TGTGCCAGCAGCGGACGGGACAGCTCAGATACGCAGTATTTT
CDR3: CASSGRDSSDTQYF

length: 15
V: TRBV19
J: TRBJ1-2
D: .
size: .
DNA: TGTGCCAGTTTGGTCGGCTCGGGGGCATTTAGTGGCTACACCTTC
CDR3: CASLVGSGAFSGYTF

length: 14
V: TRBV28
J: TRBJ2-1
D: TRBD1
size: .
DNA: TGTGCCAGCAGACATGACAGGGGAAGGGGTGAGCAGTTCTTC
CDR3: CASRHDRGRGEQFF

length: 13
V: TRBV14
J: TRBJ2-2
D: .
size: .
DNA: TGTGCCAGCAGCCAGGTTAACACCGGGGAGCTGTTTTTT
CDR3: CASSQVNTGELFF

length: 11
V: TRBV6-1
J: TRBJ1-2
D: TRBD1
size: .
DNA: TGTGCCACTTACAGGGGACCTGGCTACACCTTC
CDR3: CATYRGPGYTF

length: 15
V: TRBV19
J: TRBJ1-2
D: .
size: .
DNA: TGTGCCAGTAGCCCCTCCGGGACAAGTTGGAATGGCTACACCTTC
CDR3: CASSPSGTSWNGYTF

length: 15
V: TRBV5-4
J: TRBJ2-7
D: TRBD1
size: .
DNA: TGTGCCAGCAGCTTGGCAATCCAGGGGGCCTACGAGCAGTACTTC
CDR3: CASSLAIQGAYEQYF

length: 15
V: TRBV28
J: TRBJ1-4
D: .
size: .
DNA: TGTGCCAGCAGTTTAACGGCCACCCCCAATGAAAAACTGTTTTTT
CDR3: CASSLTATPNEKLFF

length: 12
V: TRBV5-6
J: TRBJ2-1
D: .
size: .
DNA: TGTGCCAGCAGCTCCCTGACGGTTGAGCAGTTCTTC
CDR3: CASSSLTVEQFF

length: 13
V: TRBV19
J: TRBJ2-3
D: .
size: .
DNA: TGTGCCAGCAGAGTTAACAGGGCAGATACGCAGTATTTT
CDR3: CASRVNRADTQYF

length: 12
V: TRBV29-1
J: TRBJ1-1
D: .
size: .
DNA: TGCAGCGGACTTCGGGGGAGCACTGAAGCTTTCTTT
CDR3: CSGLRGSTEAFF

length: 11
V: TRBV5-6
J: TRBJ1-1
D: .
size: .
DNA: TGTGCCAGCAGCCTGAACACTGAAGCTTTCTTT
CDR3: CASSLNTEAFF

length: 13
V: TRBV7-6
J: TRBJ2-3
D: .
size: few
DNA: TGTGCCAGCAAACAACAGGCCGGGGATACGCAGTATTTT
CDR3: CASKQQAGDTQYF

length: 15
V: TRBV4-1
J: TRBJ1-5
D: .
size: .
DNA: TGCGCCAGCAGTGGGATTGGGAGGGTTAATCAGCCCCAGCATTTT
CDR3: CASSGIGRVNQPQHF

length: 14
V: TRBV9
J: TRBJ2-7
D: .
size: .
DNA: TGTGCCAGCAGCGTAGATACGAGGAGGGACGAGCAGTACTTC
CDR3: CASSVDTRRDEQYF

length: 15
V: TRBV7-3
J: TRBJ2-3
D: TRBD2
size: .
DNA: TGTGCCAGCAGCCCAGATAGCGGGGGCACAGATACGCAGTATTTT
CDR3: CASSPDSGGTDTQYF

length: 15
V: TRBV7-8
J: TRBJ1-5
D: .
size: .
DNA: TGTGCCAGCAGCTCCAGTAGGGATCGCAATCAGCCCCAGCATTTT
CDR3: CASSSSRDRNQPQHF

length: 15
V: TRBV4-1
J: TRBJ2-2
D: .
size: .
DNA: TGCGCCAGCAGCCAAGAAGGGGTGGGGACCGGGGAGCTGTTTTTT
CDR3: CASSQEGVGTGELFF

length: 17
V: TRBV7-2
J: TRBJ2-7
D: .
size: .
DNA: TGTGCCAGCAGCGGTGCAATCAGCGGGTTTAATTACTACGAGCAGTACTTC
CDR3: CASSGAISGFNYYEQYF

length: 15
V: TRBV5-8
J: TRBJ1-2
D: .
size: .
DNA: TGTGCCAGCAGCTCCGGACCGGGCTGGGGCTATGGCTACACCTTC
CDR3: CASSSGPGWGYGYTF

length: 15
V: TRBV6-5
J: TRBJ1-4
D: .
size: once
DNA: TGTGCCAGCAGTAGGGGGGGGATCGGGAATGAAAAACTGTTTTTT
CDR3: CASSRGGIGNEKLFF

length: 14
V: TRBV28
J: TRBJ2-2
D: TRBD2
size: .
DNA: TGTGCCAGCAGTCCCACTAGCGCCCGCGGGGAGCTGTTTTTT
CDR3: CASSPTSARGELFF

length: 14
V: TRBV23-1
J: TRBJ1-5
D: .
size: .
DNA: TGCGCCAGCAGTCATCACAGGGAAAATCAGCCCCAGCATTTT
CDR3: CASSHHRENQPQHF

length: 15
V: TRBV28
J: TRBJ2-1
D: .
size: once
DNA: TGTGCCAGCAGTTGGGGGCGCAGGTCCTACAATGAGCAGTTCTTC
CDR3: CASSWGRRSYNEQFF

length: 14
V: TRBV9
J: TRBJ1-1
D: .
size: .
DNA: TGTGCCAGCAGCGCCAGATCGGTTGGCACTGAAGCTTTCTTT
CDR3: CASSARSVGTEAFF

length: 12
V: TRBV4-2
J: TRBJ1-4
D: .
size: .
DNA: TGTGCCAGCAGAGGAGCTAATGAAAAACTGTTTTTT
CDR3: CASRGANEKLFF

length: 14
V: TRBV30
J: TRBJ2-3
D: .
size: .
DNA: TGTGCCTGGAGTGAAGGTAGCGGAACAGATACGCAGTATTTT
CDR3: CAWSEGSGTDTQYF

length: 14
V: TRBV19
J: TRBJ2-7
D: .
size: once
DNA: TGTGCCAGTAATTCGGCAGGGATCTCCTACGAGCAGTACTTC
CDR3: CASNSAGISYEQYF

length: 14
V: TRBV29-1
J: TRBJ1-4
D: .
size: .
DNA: TGCAGCGTTGAAGACCCCCTGAAGAATGAAAAACTGTTTTTT
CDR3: CSVEDPLKNEKLFF

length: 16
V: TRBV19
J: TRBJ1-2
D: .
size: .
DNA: TGTGCCAGTAGTAAGGGCTCCGGACGGACAAACTATGGCTACACCTTC
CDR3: CASSKGSGRTNYGYTF

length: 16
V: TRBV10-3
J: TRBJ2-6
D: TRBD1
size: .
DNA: TGTGCCACCGGGGACAGGGAGAGCTCTGGGGCCAACGTCCTGACTTTC
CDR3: CATGDRESSGANVLTF

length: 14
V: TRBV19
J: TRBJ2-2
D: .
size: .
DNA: TGTGCCAGTAGTATAGAAGGGTCGGCCGGGGAGCTGTTTTTT
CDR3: CASSIEGSAGELFF

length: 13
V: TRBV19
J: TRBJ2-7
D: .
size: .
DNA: TGTGCCAGTAGTATGATAGGACGTATGGAGCAGTACTTC
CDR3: CASSMIGRMEQYF

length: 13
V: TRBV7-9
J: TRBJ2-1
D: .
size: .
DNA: TGTGCCAGCAGCTCCCCCAGCGGTCCTGAGCAGTTCTTC
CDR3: CASSSPSGPEQFF

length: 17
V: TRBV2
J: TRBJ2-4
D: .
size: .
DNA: TGTGCCAGCAGTGACCTCGACATTTTAGGGGGGGTAAACATTCAGTACTTC
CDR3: CASSDLDILGGVNIQYF

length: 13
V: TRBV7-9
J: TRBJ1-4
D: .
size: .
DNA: TGTGCCAGCAGCTTAACAACTAATGAAAAACTGTTTTTT
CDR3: CASSLTTNEKLFF

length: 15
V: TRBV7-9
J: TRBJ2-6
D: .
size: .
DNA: TGTGCCAGCAGCTTAGACAGCCAATCAGCCAACGTCCTGACTTTC
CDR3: CASSLDSQSANVLTF

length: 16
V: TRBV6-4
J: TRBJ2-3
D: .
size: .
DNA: TGTGCCAGCAGTGAGGGGCCTACTGGAGGCACAGATACGCAGTATTTT
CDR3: CASSEGPTGGTDTQYF

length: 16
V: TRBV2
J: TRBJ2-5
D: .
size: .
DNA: TGTGCCAGCAGAACTGCCTCCGGGACGGGGGAGGAGACCCAGTACTTC
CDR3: CASRTASGTGEETQYF

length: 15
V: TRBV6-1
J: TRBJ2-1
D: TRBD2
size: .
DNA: TGTGCCAGCAGTGAAGTAGGCGGGGGGGTCAATGAGCAGTTCTTC
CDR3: CASSEVGGGVNEQFF

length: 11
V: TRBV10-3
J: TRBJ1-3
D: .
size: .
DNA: TGTGCCACCCTATTTGGAAACACCATATATTTT
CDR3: CATLFGNTIYF

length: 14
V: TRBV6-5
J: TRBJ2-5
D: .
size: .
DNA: TGTGCCAGCAGTTTCAACAGGGTCGAAGAGACCCAGTACTTC
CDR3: CASSFNRVEETQYF

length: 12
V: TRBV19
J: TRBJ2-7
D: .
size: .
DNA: TGTGCCAGTAGTTGGGGTCTCGGAGAGCAGTACTTC
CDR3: CASSWGLGEQYF

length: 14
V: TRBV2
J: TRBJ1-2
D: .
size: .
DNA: TGTGCCAGCAGGGCGGGGCCGGTAAACTATGGCTACACCTTC
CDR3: CASRAGPVNYGYTF

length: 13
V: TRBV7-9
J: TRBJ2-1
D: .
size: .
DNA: TGTGCCAGCAGCTTACAGGGGTGGGATGAGCAGTTCTTC
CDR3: CASSLQGWDEQFF

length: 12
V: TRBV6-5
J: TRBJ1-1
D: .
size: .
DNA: TGTGCCAGCACCCAAGCCGGGAGGGCAGCTTTCTTT
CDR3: CASTQAGRAAFF

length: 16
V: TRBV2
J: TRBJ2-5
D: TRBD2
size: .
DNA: TGTGCCAGCGATCCGGTGGATCAGGGACTAAAAGAGACCCAGTACTTC
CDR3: CASDPVDQGLKETQYF

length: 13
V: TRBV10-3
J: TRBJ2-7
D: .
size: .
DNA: TGTGCCATCAAGGGTCCGGGCCCCTACGAGCAGTACTTC
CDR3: CAIKGPGPYEQYF

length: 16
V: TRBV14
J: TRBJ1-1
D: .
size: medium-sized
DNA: TGTGCCAGCAGCCAAGGGAGACGTCAGCCGAACACTGAAGCTTTCTTT
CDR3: CASSQGRRQPNTEAFF

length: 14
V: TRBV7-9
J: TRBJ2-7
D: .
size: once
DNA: TGTGCCAGCAGCTTACCAGGGGAAGGCTACGAGCAGTACTTC
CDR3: CASSLPGEGYEQYF

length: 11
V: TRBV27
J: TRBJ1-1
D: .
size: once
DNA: TGTGCCAGCACAGGGAAAACTGAAGCTTTCTTT
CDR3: CASTGKTEAFF

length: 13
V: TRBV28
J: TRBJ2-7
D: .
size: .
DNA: TGTGCCAGCAGTTTGACCAGACACTACGAGCAGTACTTC
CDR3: CASSLTRHYEQYF

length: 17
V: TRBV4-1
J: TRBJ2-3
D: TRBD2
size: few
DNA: TGCGCCAGCAGCCAAGGAGCTCTAGCGGGGTGGGGAGATACGCAGTATTTT
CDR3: CASSQGALAGWGDTQYF

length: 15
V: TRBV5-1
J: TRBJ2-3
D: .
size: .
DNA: TGCGCCAGCAGCTTGGAAAAGGTTTTGGTGGATACGCAGTATTTT
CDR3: CASSLEKVLVDTQYF

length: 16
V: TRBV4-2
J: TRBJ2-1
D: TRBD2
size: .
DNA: TGTGCCAGCAGCCAGGCCCTAGCGGGAACCTACAATGAGCAGTTCTTC
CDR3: CASSQALAGTYNEQFF

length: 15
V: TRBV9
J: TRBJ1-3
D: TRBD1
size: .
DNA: TGTGCCAGCAGCCCTCGGACAGGGGGCCTAAACACCATATATTTT
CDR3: CASSPRTGGLNTIYF

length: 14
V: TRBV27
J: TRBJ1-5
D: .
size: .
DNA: TGTGCCAGCAGTCCAACAAGTAGCAATCAGCCCCAGCATTTT
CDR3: CASSPTSSNQPQHF

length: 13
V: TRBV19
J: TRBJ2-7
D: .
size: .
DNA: TGTGCCAGTAGCGCAGGGAATCGGTACGAGCAGTACTTC
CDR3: CASSAGNRYEQYF

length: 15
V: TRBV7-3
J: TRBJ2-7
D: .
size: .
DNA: TGTGCCAGCAGCCCGGGGAGGATCCTCTCCTACGAGCAGTACTTC
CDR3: CASSPGRILSYEQYF